One and the same sample provided the 13 T cell receptor beta chains below, sequenced in a study of blood T cell repertoires in COVID-19. Repertoires were generated with immunoSEQ multiplex PCR, while TCRdb's copy carries only in-frame clones and drops some. This table has about 160,000 clones, less than 90% appearing once. Sequencing was carried out using PBMCs or T cells enriched from blood (not recorded which). The receptor source for this set is a woman aged 50 to 65 who had recovered from COVID-19.

The chain employs TRBV11-2 and TRBJ2-7, with TRBD1 matching over 7 bases. In germline, CDR1 is SGHAT, CDR2 FQNNGV. The V segment lost 5 bases and the J segment 5 bases; nucleotides outside the gene matches: 9. This CDR3 has 14 amino acids. The CDR3 spells CASSHKTGTNEQYF. The CDR3 DNA follows: TGTGCCAGCAGCCATAAGACAGGGACGAACGAGCAGTACTTC.

V usage is TRBV28 and J usage is TRBJ2-1; a possible D gene is TRBD1 (6 bases). The V end was cut by 11 bases, the J end by 0 bases, with 14 bases between. The CDR3 has 14 residues. Germline CDR1 and CDR2: MDHEN and SYDVKM. DNA of the CDR3: TGTGCCGTACAGGGTGGGGCCTCCTACAATGAGCAGTTCTTC. Protein: CAVQGGASYNEQFF.

The count of this clone is one. J is TRBJ2-7 and V is TRBV7-9; TRBD1 agrees at 7 bases. J gave up 3 bases and V 2 bases, and 10 bases lay outside the gene matches. The CDR3 sequence is 16 residues long. Germline CDR1 SEHNR, CDR2 FQNEAQ (reference sequence). The CDR3 region is CASSLRPGQKFYEQYF. CDR3 nucleotide sequence: TGTGCCAGCAGCTTAAGGCCGGGACAGAAGTTCTACGAGCAGTACTTC.

The chain combines TRBV25-1 with TRBJ2-3, with D perhaps matching TRBD1 (5 bases). V lost 4 bases to trimming and J lost 1 base, with 6 bases between them. Germline lookup yields CDR1 MGHDK and CDR2 SYGVNS. The CDR3 has 13 amino acids. CDR3 sequence (DNA): TGTGCCAGCAGTGTACAGGGCACAGATACGCAGTATTTT. This gives the protein CASSVQGTDTQYF.

The chain has TRBV21-1 and TRBJ1-5. TRBV21-1 is annotated as a pseudogene. The length of the CDR3 is 13 residues. The CDR3 is CASSKEAEQPQHF. In DNA form, the CDR3 reads TGTGCCAGCAGCAAAGAGGCGGAGCAGCCCCAGCATTTT.

This clone was observed a few times. The rearrangement joins TRBV24-1 to TRBJ2-3; TRBD2 matches 11 bases. In germline, CDR1 is KGHDR, CDR2 SFDVKD. This CDR3 has 16 residues. The J segment lost 3 bases and the V segment lost 5 bases, leaving 6 bases of the junction unmatched. This CDR3 is CATSGGLAATTDTQYF. CDR3 DNA sequence: TGTGCCACCAGTGGGGGACTAGCGGCGACAACAGATACGCAGTATTTT.

V and J are TRBV18 and TRBJ2-3, with a tentative D call TRBD1 (5 bases). Trimming took off 6 bases at V and 1 base at J, with 14 bases between the two ends. The germline gives CDR1 KGHSH, CDR2 LQKENI. CDR3 size: 15 residues. The CDR3 DNA sequence: TGTGCCAGCTCCCAGGGCCCTGGGGGCACAGATACGCAGTATTTT. Amino acid sequence: CASSQGPGGTDTQYF.

The genes are TRBV3-1 (or the pseudogene TRBV3-2) and TRBJ1-2; TRBD1 might be the D (6 bases). CDR1 is LGHDT, CDR2 YNNKEL, per germline (reference sequence). V dropped 4 bases and J dropped 7 bases, with 16 bases sitting between them. The CDR3 runs to 14 residues. CDR3 nucleotides: TGTGCCAGCAGCCGCCAACAGGGTTCGGCTGGCTACACCTTC. It translates to CASSRQQGSAGYTF.

J is TRBJ2-7 and V is TRBV4-1; 8 bases match TRBD1. J lost 4 bases, V lost 3 bases, and 8 bases had no gene match. Germline CDR1 MGHRA, CDR2 YSYEKL. This CDR3 has 15 amino acids. Written as DNA, the CDR3 is TGCGCCAGCAGCCAGCACCCCAGGGGGCCATACGAGCAGTACTTC. It yields the protein CASSQHPRGPYEQYF.

This clone was found a few times. The chain is built from TRBV27 and TRBJ2-2; TRBD1 matches at 12 bases. CDR1 and CDR2 from the germline V gene are MNHEY and SMNVEV (reference sequence). V lost 6 bases to trimming and J lost 5 bases; unmatched junction nucleotides: 4. This CDR3 is built from 15 residues. The chain's CDR3 is CASRKGQGATGELFF. In DNA form, the CDR3 reads TGTGCCAGCAGGAAGGGACAGGGGGCGACCGGGGAGCTGTTTTTT.

This clone appeared a few times. This chain uses TRBV7-3 with TRBJ1-6, with D possibly TRBD1 on 5 matching bases. Germline V gene sequence: CDR1 SGHTA, CDR2 FQGTGA. The V and J ends lost 2 bases and 0 bases respectively, with 8 bases between them. The CDR3 is 16 residues long. CDR3 in amino acids: CASSLQGSSYNSPLHF. CDR3 nucleotide sequence: TGTGCCAGCAGCTTACAGGGTAGCTCCTATAATTCACCCCTCCACTTT.

This chain links TRBV7-3 with TRBJ2-5; 10 bases are shared with TRBD1. After removal of 5 bases from V and 5 bases from J, the junction contained 11 bases not matched to a gene. The CDR3 is made up of 16 amino acids. CDR1 is SGHTA and CDR2 is FQGTGA in the germline V gene. The CDR3 loop is CASSPRSGQGSETQYF. The CDR3 nucleotides are TGTGCCAGCAGCCCACGATCGGGACAGGGGTCTGAGACCCAGTACTTC. The variable domain in full, with the rest retrieved from reference TRBV7-3 and TRBJ2-5, is GAGVSQTPSNKVTEKGKYVELRCDPISGHTALYWYRQSLGQGPEFLIYFQGTGAADDSGLPNDRFFAVRPEGSVSTLKIQRTERGDSAVYLCASSPRSGQGSETQYFGPGTRLLVL.

V gene TRBV18 combines with J gene TRBJ2-3; a possible D gene is TRBD1 (6 bases). V lost 6 bases, J lost 2 bases, and 15 bases lay in between. The CDR3 consists of 15 residues. CDR1 KGHSH and CDR2 LQKENI come from the germline V gene. CDR3 nucleotide sequence: TGTGCCAGCTCCCGCGACCACAGGGACACAGATACGCAGTATTTT. Translating gives CASSRDHRDTDTQYF. The full variable domain, its missing parts supplied by reference TRBV18 and TRBJ2-3, is NAGVMQNPRHLVRRRGQEARLRCSPMKGHSHVYWYRQLPEEGLKFMVYLQKENIIDESGMPKERFSAEFPKEGPSILRIQQVVRGDSAAYFCASSRDHRDTDTQYFGPGTRLTVL.